These 27 T cell receptor beta chains were sequenced from one sample in a study of shared clonotypes between healthy human individuals. Profiling relied on immunoSEQ multiplex PCR, and the TCRdb table lists in-frame clones only, not all of them. Here the sample spans 850,000 to 1,200,000 clones, about 80% being singletons. The sample comprised memory CD4+ T cells sorted from blood. Stated subset: CD45RA-negative fraction. The receptors shown here come from a man aged 18 to 30 in good health.

V usage is TRBV6-6 and J usage is TRBJ2-7; 8 nucleotides agree with TRBD1. The CDR3 consists of 14 residues. The V segment lost 7 bases and the J segment 7 bases; nucleotides outside the gene matches: 12. The germline V gene has CDR1 MNHNY and CDR2 SVGAGI (reference sequence). Here the CDR3 reads CASKKAGGAGEQYF. Here the CDR3 DNA reads TGTGCCAGCAAAAAGGCAGGGGGCGCGGGGGAGCAGTACTTC.

A few counts support this clone. This rearrangement joins TRBV19 to TRBJ2-2; D perhaps matches TRBD2 (6 bases). Trimming removed 5 bases at V and 7 bases at J, with 14 bases between. CDR3 length: 14 amino acids. Germline CDR1 LNHDA, CDR2 SQIVND (reference sequence). The CDR3 spells CASSVGTESGELFF. For the CDR3, the DNA is TGTGCCAGTAGTGTTGGGACTGAGAGCGGGGAGCTGTTTTTT.

Of note for this clone: This specimen includes other DNA sequences encoding the same CDR3. The rearrangement links TRBV30 to TRBJ1-5; D remains ambiguous. The CDR3 has 14 residues. Trimming removed 2 bases at V and 8 bases at J, with 16 bases between. Germline V gene sequence: CDR1 GTSNPN, CDR2 SVGIG (reference sequence). CDR3 in amino acids: CAWSPSFGGKPQHF. The CDR3 nucleotides are TGTGCCTGGAGTCCCTCCTTTGGTGGGAAGCCCCAGCATTTT.

The chain employs TRBV23-1 and TRBJ2-7; 7 nucleotides line up with TRBD1. TRBV23-1 is annotated as an ORF whose role is uncertain. The CDR3 covers 16 residues. J gave up 2 bases and V 3 bases, and 10 bases lay outside the gene matches. The CDR3 reads CASSQAPGQLPYEQYF. The DNA for the CDR3 is TGCGCCAGCAGTCAGGCTCCGGGACAGCTGCCCTACGAGCAGTACTTC.

The sample holds one count of this clone. The rearrangement uses TRBV9 and TRBJ2-3, with TRBD2 as a possible D gene (6 bases). The V gene lost 0 bases and the J gene lost 2 bases, with 13 bases spanning the gap. The length of the CDR3 is 16 residues. Germline V gives CDR1 SGDLS, CDR2 YYNGEE. The CDR3 loop is CASSVARAGYTDTQYF. The CDR3 bases are TGTGCCAGCAGCGTAGCTCGGGCGGGATACACAGATACGCAGTATTTT.

This clone was recorded only once. This chain joins TRBV6-4 and TRBJ2-3; D uncertain. The V and J ends lost 7 bases and 1 base respectively, with 15 bases between them. The germline gives CDR1 MRHNA, CDR2 SNTAGT. CDR3 length equals 15 residues. The CDR3 loop reads CASTRAAVGTDTQYF. CDR3 DNA: TGTGCCAGCACTCGTGCGGCTGTTGGCACAGATACGCAGTATTTT.

V usage is TRBV5-1 and J usage is TRBJ1-2; a weak D match, TRBD1 (5 bases). The CDR3 runs 16 residues. Germline assignment: CDR1 SGHRS and CDR2 YFSETQ. The ends were cut back, 4 bases at V and 3 bases at J, with 19 bases in the middle. CDR3: CASSRPDREGDYGYTF. DNA for the CDR3: TGCGCCAGCAGCCGACCCGACCGTGAAGGGGACTATGGCTACACCTTC.

The chain has TRBV5-1 and TRBJ1-5, with 11 bases lining up with TRBD1. CDR3 length: 14 amino acids. Germline-derived CDR1 and CDR2 are SGHRS and YFSETQ. Germline trimming cut 0 bases from V and 11 bases from J; bases unmatched to any gene: 4. This CDR3 reads CASSLDGQGAAQHF. CDR3 sequence (DNA): TGCGCCAGCAGCTTGGACGGACAGGGGGCTGCCCAGCATTTT.

The chain links TRBV27 to TRBJ2-7; 9 bases line up with TRBD1. V was clipped by 6 bases and J by 4 bases; unmatched bases: 10. Germline lookup yields CDR1 MNHEY and CDR2 SMNVEV (reference sequence). The CDR3 is 15 amino acids. CDR3 protein: CASSRSGTGQYEQYF. CDR3 DNA: TGTGCCAGCAGCAGATCCGGGACAGGGCAATACGAGCAGTACTTC.

V usage is TRBV5-5 and J usage is TRBJ2-5; D not certain. Trimming left V 0 bases short and J 5 bases short, with 8 bases between. Germline CDR1 is SGHKS and CDR2 is YYEKEE (reference sequence). This CDR3 spans 13 amino acids. The DNA for the CDR3 is TGTGCCAGCAGCTTGGCCTCGCGGGAGACCCAGTACTTC. Encoded protein: CASSLASRETQYF.

The rearrangement joins TRBV6-1 to TRBJ1-3; D is uncertain. CDR1 and CDR2 from the germline V gene are MNHNS and SASEGT. V was trimmed by 1 base and J by 3 bases, leaving 4 bases between them. The CDR3 is made up of 13 amino acids. The CDR3 region is CASSEGVGNTIYF. The CDR3 DNA is TGTGCCAGCAGTGAAGGGGTTGGAAACACCATATATTTT.

The rearrangement links TRBV4-1 to TRBJ2-7; TRBD2 matches 7 bases. Germline V CDR1 and CDR2: MGHRA, YSYEKL. This CDR3 has 15 residues. V dropped 1 base and J dropped 4; count of bases not matched to a gene: 7. CDR3 DNA sequence: TGCGCCAGCAGCCAAGTGTATCCTAGCGGTTACGAGCAGTACTTC. Its protein product is CASSQVYPSGYEQYF.

The chain links TRBV11-2 to TRBJ2-1; 9 bases fit TRBD2. The CDR3 covers 15 residues. The V and J ends lost 5 bases and 1 base, in that order; junction bases with no gene match: 3. CDR1 SGHAT and CDR2 FQNNGV come from the germline V gene. The CDR3 protein is CASSPGLASYNEQFF. CDR3 coding DNA: TGTGCCAGCAGCCCGGGACTAGCATCCTACAATGAGCAGTTCTTC.

This clone has just a few counts. The V call is TRBV27, the J call TRBJ2-5; 10 nucleotides agree with TRBD2. Looked up from germline, CDR1 is MNHEY and CDR2 is SMNVEV (reference sequence). The V segment lost 6 bases and the J segment 5 bases; nucleotides outside the gene matches: 9. The CDR3 spans 15 residues. CDR3 loop: CASRKLAGGMETQYF. The CDR3 DNA reads as TGTGCCAGCAGGAAATTAGCGGGAGGAATGGAGACCCAGTACTTC.

The chain uses TRBV6-5 and TRBJ2-1, with no clear D. Germline V gene data show CDR1 as MNHEY and CDR2 as SVGAGI. The CDR3 covers 14 residues. Trimming left V 2 bases short and J 10 bases short, with 15 bases between. The CDR3 DNA reads TGTGCCAGCAGTTACAGGGTTTTGGTTAAGGAGCAGTTCTTC. Translating it yields CASSYRVLVKEQFF.

The chain is built from TRBV6-6 and TRBJ2-3; 13 positions match TRBD2. The CDR3 length is 16 residues. Germline trimming cut 4 bases from V and 1 base from J; bases unmatched to any gene: 2. Germline CDR1 reads MNHNY; CDR2 reads SVGAGI (reference sequence). CDR3 amino acids: CASSSGLAGGTDTQYF. CDR3 bases: TGTGCCAGCAGTTCAGGACTAGCGGGGGGCACAGATACGCAGTATTTT.

This clone was seen ten or more times. The rearrangement uses TRBV7-2 and TRBJ2-3, with a weak D call TRBD2 (7 bases). V was clipped by 2 bases and J by 2 bases, with 17 bases between them. The CDR3 length is 17 residues. The V gene's germline CDR1 is SGHTA and CDR2 FQGNSA. The CDR3 DNA reads as TGTGCCAGCAGCTTAAACGGGTGGGGGGGGCCCACAGATACGCAGTATTTT. Amino acid sequence: CASSLNGWGGPTDTQYF.

The chain carries TRBV9 and TRBJ2-7, with a weak D call TRBD2 (6 bases). CDR1 is SGDLS and CDR2 is YYNGEE in the germline V gene. This CDR3 is 15 amino acids long. With 8 bases removed from V and 3 bases from J, the gap between germline ends came to 21 bases. The chain's CDR3 is CARDLSGPRGYEQYF. The CDR3 DNA reads as TGTGCCAGGGATCTTAGCGGACCAAGGGGCTACGAGCAGTACTTC.

The CDR3 is CATSPSLDYGYTF. CDR3 nucleotide sequence: TGTGCCACCAGCCCCTCGCTGGATTATGGCTACACCTTC. The chain uses TRBV15 and TRBJ1-2; D is ambiguous. The CDR3 runs 13 residues. Trimming pared 5 bases from V and 5 bases from J, leaving 12 bases between. Germline V gives CDR1 LNHNV, CDR2 YYDKDF (reference sequence).

This clone came up a few times. The sample has other DNA sequences that encode this CDR3 too. J is TRBJ2-7 and V is TRBV14, with D uncertain. The CDR3 runs to 12 residues. The germline V gene has CDR1 SGHDN and CDR2 FVKESK. V was trimmed by 1 base and J by 3 bases, leaving 4 bases between them. This CDR3 is CASSQVGYEQYF. The CDR3 DNA is TGTGCCAGCAGCCAAGTGGGCTACGAGCAGTACTTC.

The rearrangement joins TRBV28 to TRBJ2-4; 8 nucleotides line up with TRBD1. The trim removed 8 bases at V and 1 base at J, leaving 13 bases unmatched. Per germline, CDR1 MDHEN and CDR2 SYDVKM. CDR3 size: 17 residues. As DNA, the CDR3 is TGTGCCAGCCTGGGACAGGATATCCCTGGGGCCAAAAACATTCAGTACTTC. As protein: CASLGQDIPGAKNIQYF.

This chain joins TRBV21-1 and TRBJ2-7; the table's D call of TRBD2 was not tested on the DNA. TRBV21-1 is marked as a pseudogene. The CDR3 length is 17 residues. In DNA, the CDR3 is TGTGCCAGCAGCAAGCCCTTAGCGGGGGACTTAACCTACGAGCAGTACTTC. Translated: CASSKPLAGDLTYEQYF.

There are many counts of this clone. At one end the junction does not follow the germline gene, possibly because of a read error. The CDR3 DNA reads TGCAGCGTTGATACTAGTGGTCGCCACGATTTT. It translates to CSVDTSGRHDF. V gene TRBV29-1 combines with J gene TRBJ2-3; D might be TRBD2 (5 bases). The germline CDR1 and CDR2 sequences are SQVTM and ANQGSEA. The CDR3 is made up of 11 amino acids.

V gene TRBV27 combines with J gene TRBJ2-3; D possibly corresponds to TRBD2 (5 bases). This CDR3 has 14 amino acids. CDR1 and CDR2 from the germline V gene are MNHEY and SMNVEV (reference sequence). The V end lost 0 bases, the J end lost 1 base, and 5 bases lay between the germline ends. The CDR3 coding sequence is TGTGCCAGCAGTTTATCGAGGGGCACAGATACGCAGTATTTT. This sequence encodes CASSLSRGTDTQYF.

The chain is built from TRBV18 and TRBJ2-5; D is unclear. The CDR3 covers 14 residues. Per the germline V gene, CDR1 is KGHSH and CDR2 is LQKENI. V was cut by 0 bases and J by 4 bases, with 9 bases left in between. CDR3 in amino acids: CASSPPSSLETQYF. In DNA, the CDR3 is TGTGCCAGCTCACCACCCTCCAGTTTAGAGACCCAGTACTTC.

This clone appeared once. The chain joins TRBV10-2 to TRBJ2-2; D remains unclear. Trimming shortened V by 9 bases and J by 1 base, and 9 bases separated the two germline ends. CDR1 is WSHSY, CDR2 SAAADI, per germline. The length of the CDR3 is 13 residues. Written as DNA, the CDR3 is TGCGCCAGTTATTTAGAGAACACCGGGGAGCTGTTTTTT. This encodes CASYLENTGELFF.

This clone appeared a few times. The chain employs TRBV28 and TRBJ1-1; TRBD1 is a possible D gene (5 bases). This CDR3 region has 15 residues. V lost 3 bases and J 5 bases, leaving 16 bases between the germline ends. The germline V gene has CDR1 MDHEN and CDR2 SYDVKM. This CDR3 is CASSFETGRQTEAFF. In DNA, the CDR3 is TGTGCCAGCAGTTTCGAAACTGGGCGACAGACTGAAGCTTTCTTT.